The source of this T cell receptor (beta chain) is a study of blood T cell repertoires in COVID-19. Study overall: Acute and convalescent COVID-19 samples came from the United States, Italy and Spain.

Measured with immunoSEQ multiplex PCR; TCRdb has only the in-frame clones, and not every one. The data show around 100,000 clones, 86% seen once. The CDR3 contains 15 residues. J was trimmed by 5 bases and V by 3 bases; bases with no gene match: 8. Germline lookup yields CDR1 SGHTA and CDR2 FQGNSA. J is TRBJ2-5 and V is TRBV7-2; 8 bases are a match to TRBD1. The source of this sequence is a man aged 80 or over with acute or convalescent COVID-19. The sample was peripheral blood. DNA of the CDR3: TGTGCCAGCAGCTTCCAGGGGGCGAGAGCGGAGACCCAGTACTTC. This translates into CASSFQGARAETQYF.